This TCR beta chain comes out of a study of a mutant IDH1 vaccine in newly diagnosed glioma. The wider study: A roughly 62% male, approximately 38% female split and a mean age of approximately 40 years characterized treated patients. Patients were pretreated with radiotherapy, temozolomide, or both, mostly both.

Study observations and caveats: Variations in leading peripheral T cell clonotypes appeared to have no connection with pseudoprogression.

In regard to this clone: Its antigen is currently unknown.

There are 17 residues in the CDR3. V was clipped by 6 bases and J by 3 bases; unmatched bases: 9. The V gene's germline CDR1 is LNHDA and CDR2 SQIVND (reference sequence). As to time point: baseline, week 1 (first vaccination visit). Treatment here: pre-vaccination baseline after standard-of-care therapy. Astrocytomas found in donors were new, WHO grade 3 or 4, IDH1-mutant and ATRX-lost. Generated by immunoSEQ multiplex PCR, the TCRdb table keeps only in-frame clones and is missing some. The table includes 65,000 to 70,000 clones, about 86% detected once. The sequencing used peripheral blood mononuclear cells (PBMCs), collected from a glioma patient treated with radiotherapy, temozolomide or both. The chain links TRBV19 to TRBJ2-2; 11 bases map to TRBD2. This receptor was identified in a young woman with glioma. Some clones in this sample may be carry-over from other donors' samples. For the CDR3, the DNA is TGTGCCAGTAGCCCCCTAGCGGGGGGCACGGACACCGGGGAGCTGTTTTTT. Translated: CASSPLAGGTDTGELFF.